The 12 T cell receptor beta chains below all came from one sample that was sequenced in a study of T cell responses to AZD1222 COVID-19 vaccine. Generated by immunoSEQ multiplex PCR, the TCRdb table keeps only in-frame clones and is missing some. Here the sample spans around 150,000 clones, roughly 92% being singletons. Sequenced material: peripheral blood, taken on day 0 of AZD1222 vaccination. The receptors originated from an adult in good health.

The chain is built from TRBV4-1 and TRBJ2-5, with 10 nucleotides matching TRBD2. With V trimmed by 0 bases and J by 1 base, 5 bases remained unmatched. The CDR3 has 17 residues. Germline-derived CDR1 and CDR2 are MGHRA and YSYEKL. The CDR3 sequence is CASSQDRAGGFQETQYF. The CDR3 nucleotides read TGCGCCAGCAGCCAAGATCGAGCGGGGGGGTTCCAAGAGACCCAGTACTTC.

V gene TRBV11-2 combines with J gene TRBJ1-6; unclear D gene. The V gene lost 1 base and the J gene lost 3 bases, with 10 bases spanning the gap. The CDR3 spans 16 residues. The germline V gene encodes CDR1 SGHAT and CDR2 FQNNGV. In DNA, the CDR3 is TGTGCCAGCAGCTTAGTTCCCTCGATCTATAATTCACCCCTCCACTTT. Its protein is CASSLVPSIYNSPLHF.

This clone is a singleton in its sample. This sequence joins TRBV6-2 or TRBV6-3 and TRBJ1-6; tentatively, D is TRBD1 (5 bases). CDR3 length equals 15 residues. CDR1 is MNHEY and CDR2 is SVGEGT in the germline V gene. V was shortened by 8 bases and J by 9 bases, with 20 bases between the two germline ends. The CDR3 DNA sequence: TGTGCCAGCCGCCGATCCGGACAAATAGGTTCACCCCTCCACTTT. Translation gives CASRRSGQIGSPLHF.

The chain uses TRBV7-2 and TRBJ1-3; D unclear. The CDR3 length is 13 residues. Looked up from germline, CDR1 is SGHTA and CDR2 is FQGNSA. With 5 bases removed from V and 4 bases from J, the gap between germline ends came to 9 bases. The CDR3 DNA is TGTGCCAGCAGCAGCTCGATCGGAAACACCATATATTTT. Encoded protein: CASSSSIGNTIYF.

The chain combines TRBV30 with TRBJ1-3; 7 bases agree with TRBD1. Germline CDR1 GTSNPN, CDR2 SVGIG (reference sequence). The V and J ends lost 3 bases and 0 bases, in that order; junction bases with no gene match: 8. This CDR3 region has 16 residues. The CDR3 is CAWSILGTDSGNTIYF. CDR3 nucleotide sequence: TGTGCCTGGAGCATACTCGGGACAGACTCTGGAAACACCATATATTTT.

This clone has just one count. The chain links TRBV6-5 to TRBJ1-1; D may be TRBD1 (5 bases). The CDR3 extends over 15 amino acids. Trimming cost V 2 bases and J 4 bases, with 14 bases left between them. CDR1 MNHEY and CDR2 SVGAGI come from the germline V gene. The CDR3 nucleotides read TGTGCCAGCAGTTACGAGCAGGGATTGAGCACTGAAGCTTTCTTT. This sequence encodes CASSYEQGLSTEAFF.

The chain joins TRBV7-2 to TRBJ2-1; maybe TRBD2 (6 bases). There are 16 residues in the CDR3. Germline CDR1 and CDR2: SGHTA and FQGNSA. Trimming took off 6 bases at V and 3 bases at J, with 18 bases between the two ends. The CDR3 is CASRPAGRLDYNEQFF. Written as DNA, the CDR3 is TGTGCCAGCAGGCCGGCGGGGCGGCTGGACTACAATGAGCAGTTCTTC. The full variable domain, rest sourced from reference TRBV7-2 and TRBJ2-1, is GAGVSQSPSNKVTEKGKDVELRCDPISGHTALYWYRQSLGQGLEFLIYFQGNSAPDKSGLPSDRFSAERTGGSVSTLTIQRTQQEDSAVYLCASRPAGRLDYNEQFFGPGTRLTVL.

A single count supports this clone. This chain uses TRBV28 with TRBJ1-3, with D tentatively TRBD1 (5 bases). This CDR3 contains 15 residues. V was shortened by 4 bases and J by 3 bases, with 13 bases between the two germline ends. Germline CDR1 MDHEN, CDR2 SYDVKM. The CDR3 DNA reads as TGTGCCAGCAGTTGGGACGTTGGGAATGGAAACACCATATATTTT. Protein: CASSWDVGNGNTIYF.

The CDR3 loop is CASSFFRANWNQPQHF. The CDR3 DNA reads as TGTGCCAGCAGCTTCTTTAGGGCGAATTGGAATCAGCCCCAGCATTTT. The chain recombines TRBV5-6 with TRBJ1-5; D gene ambiguous. From germline, CDR1 is SGHDT and CDR2 YYEEEE. Trimming pared 2 bases from V and 4 bases from J, leaving 16 bases between. The CDR3 sequence is 16 residues long.

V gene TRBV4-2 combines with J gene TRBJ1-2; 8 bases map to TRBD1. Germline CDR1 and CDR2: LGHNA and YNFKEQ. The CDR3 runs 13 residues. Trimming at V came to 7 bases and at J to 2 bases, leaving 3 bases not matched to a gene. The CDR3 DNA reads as TGTGCCAGCACCCGGGACAGGAACTATGGCTACACCTTC. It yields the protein CASTRDRNYGYTF.

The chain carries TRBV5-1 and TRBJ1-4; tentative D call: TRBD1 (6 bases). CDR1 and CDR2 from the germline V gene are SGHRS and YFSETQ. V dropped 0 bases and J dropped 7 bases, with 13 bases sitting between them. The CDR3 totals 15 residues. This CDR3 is CASSLAQGIGEKLFF. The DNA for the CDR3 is TGCGCCAGCAGCTTGGCCCAGGGGATCGGTGAAAAACTGTTTTTT.

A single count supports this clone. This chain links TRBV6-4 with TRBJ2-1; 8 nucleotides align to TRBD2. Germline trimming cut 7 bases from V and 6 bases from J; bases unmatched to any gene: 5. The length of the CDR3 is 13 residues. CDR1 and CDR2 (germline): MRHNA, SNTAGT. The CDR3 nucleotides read TGTGCCAGCAAGGCTAGCGGGTCCAATGAGCAGTTCTTC. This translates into CASKASGSNEQFF.